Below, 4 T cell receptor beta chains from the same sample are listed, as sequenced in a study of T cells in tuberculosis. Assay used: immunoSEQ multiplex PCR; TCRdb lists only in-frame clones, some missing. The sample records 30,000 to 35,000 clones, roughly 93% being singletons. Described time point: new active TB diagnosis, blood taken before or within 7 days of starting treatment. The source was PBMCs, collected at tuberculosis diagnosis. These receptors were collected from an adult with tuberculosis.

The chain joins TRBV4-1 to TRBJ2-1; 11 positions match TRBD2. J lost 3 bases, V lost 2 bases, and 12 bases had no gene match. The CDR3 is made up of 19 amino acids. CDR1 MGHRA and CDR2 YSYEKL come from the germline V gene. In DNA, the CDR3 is TGCGCCAGCAGCCAATCGCGGTCCGGGGGACTAGCGGACTACAATGAGCAGTTCTTC. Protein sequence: CASSQSRSGGLADYNEQFF.

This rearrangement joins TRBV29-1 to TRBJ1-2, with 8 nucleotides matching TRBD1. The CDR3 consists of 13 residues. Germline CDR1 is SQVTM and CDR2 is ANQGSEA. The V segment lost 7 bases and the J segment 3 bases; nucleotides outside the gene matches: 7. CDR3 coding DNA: TGCAGCGCTAAGACAGGGGTTGACTATGGCTACACCTTC. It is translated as CSAKTGVDYGYTF.

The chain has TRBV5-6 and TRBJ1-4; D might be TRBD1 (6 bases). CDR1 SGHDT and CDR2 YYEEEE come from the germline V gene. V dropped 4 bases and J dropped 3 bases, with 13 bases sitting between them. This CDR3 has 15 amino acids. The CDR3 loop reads CASSLEGDPNEKLFF. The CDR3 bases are TGTGCCAGCAGCCTGGAGGGGGATCCTAATGAAAAACTGTTTTTT.

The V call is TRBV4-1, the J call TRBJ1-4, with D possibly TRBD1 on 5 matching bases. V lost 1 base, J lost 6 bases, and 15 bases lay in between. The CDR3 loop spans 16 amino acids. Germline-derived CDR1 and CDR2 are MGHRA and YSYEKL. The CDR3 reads CASSQVFGRDDEKLFF. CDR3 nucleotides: TGCGCCAGCAGCCAAGTATTCGGCAGGGATGATGAAAAACTGTTTTTT.